This T cell receptor (beta chain) was recorded in a study of PD-L1 blockade in urothelial cancer. TCRdb keeps only in-frame clones here, not all; method: immunoSEQ multiplex PCR. There are over 35,000 clones in the sample; 90% to 95% occur only once, and about 11% lies in the top ten. Germline assignment: CDR1 SGHAT and CDR2 FQNNGV. The CDR3 loop spans 15 amino acids. The V gene end was trimmed by 4 bases and the J gene end by 7 bases; junction bases not matched to a gene: 7. Sample time point: pretreatment peripheral blood. Sequenced here: PBMCs, sampled around atezolizumab (anti-PD-L1) treatment. The TCR was taken from a woman aged 55-70 years with urothelial cancer. V usage is TRBV11-2 and J usage is TRBJ2-1, with 10 bases that match TRBD1. The CDR3 sequence is CASSSRDRGPNEQFF. The CDR3 region has the DNA TGTGCCAGCAGCTCCCGGGACAGGGGACCGAATGAGCAGTTCTTC.